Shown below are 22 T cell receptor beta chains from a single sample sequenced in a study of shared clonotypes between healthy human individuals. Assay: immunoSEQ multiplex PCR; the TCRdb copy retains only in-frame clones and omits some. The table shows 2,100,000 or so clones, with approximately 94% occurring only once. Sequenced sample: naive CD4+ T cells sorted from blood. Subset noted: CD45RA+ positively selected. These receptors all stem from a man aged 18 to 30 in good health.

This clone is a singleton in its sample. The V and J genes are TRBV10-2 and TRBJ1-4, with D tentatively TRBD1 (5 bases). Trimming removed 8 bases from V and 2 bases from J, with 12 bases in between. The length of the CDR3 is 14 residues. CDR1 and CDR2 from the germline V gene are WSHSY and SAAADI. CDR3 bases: TGCGCCAGCCAGACGGGGCTGACTAATGAAAAACTGTTTTTT. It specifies CASQTGLTNEKLFF.

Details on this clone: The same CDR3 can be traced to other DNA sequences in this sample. The chain's CDR3 is CASMGGQETQYF. The CDR3 bases are TGTGCCAGCATGGGGGGTCAGGAGACCCAGTACTTC. This sequence joins TRBV2 and TRBJ2-5, with D tentatively TRBD2 (6 bases). Per the germline V gene, CDR1 is SNHLY and CDR2 is FYNNEI. The germline V and J ends were trimmed by 7 bases and 5 bases, with 11 bases remaining between them. The CDR3 runs to 12 residues.

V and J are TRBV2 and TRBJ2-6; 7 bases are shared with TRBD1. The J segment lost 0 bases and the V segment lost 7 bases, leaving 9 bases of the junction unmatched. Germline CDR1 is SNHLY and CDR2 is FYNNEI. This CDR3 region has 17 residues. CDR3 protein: CASIRDSFISGANVLTF. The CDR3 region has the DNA TGTGCCAGCATCCGGGACAGCTTCATCTCTGGGGCCAACGTCCTGACTTTC. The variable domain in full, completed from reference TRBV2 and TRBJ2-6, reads EPEVTQTPSHQVTQMGQEVILRCVPISNHLYFYWYRQILGQKVEFLVSFYNNEISEKSEIFDDQFSVERPDGSNFTLKIRSTKLEDSAMYFCASIRDSFISGANVLTFGAGSRLTVL.

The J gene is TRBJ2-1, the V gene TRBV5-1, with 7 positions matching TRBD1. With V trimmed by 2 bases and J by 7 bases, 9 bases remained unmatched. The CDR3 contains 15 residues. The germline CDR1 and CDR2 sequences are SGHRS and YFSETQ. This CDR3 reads CASSFQTGSVNEQFF. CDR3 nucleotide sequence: TGCGCCAGCAGCTTCCAGACAGGGAGCGTGAATGAGCAGTTCTTC.

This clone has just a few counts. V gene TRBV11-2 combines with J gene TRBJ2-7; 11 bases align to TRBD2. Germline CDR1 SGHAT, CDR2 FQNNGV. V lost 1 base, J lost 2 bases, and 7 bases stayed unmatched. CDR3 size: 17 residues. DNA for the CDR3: TGTGCCAGCAGCTTAGTAGGAGCACTAGCGGGAGCCTACGAGCAGTACTTC. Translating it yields CASSLVGALAGAYEQYF. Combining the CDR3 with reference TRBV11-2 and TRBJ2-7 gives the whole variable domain EAGVAQSPRYKIIEKRQSVAFWCNPISGHATLYWYQQILGQGPKLLIQFQNNGVVDDSQLPKDRFSAERLKGVDSTLKIQPAKLEDSAVYLCASSLVGALAGAYEQYFGPGTRLTVT.

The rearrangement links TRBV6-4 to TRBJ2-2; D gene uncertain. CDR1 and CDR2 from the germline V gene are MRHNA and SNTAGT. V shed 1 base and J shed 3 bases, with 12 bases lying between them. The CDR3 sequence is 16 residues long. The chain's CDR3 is CASSDYKKSDTGELFF. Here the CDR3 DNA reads TGTGCCAGCAGTGACTACAAAAAATCGGACACCGGGGAGCTGTTTTTT.

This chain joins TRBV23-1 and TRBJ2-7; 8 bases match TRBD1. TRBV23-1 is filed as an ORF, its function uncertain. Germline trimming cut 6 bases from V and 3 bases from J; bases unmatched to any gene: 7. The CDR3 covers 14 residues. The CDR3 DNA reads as TGCGCCAGCAGACCGGGACAGGCTTTCTACGAGCAGTACTTC. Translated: CASRPGQAFYEQYF.

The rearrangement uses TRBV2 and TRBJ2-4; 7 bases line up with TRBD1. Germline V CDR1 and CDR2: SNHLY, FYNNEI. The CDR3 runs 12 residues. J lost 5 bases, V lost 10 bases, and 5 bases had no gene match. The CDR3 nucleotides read TGTGCCATCCGGACAGGCGAAAACATTCAGTACTTC. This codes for CAIRTGENIQYF.

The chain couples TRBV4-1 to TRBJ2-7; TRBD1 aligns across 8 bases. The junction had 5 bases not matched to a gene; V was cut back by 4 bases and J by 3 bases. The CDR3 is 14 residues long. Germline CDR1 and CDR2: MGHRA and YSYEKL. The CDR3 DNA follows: TGCGCCAGCAGCCGACAGGGGAATTTCTACGAGCAGTACTTC. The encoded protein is CASSRQGNFYEQYF.

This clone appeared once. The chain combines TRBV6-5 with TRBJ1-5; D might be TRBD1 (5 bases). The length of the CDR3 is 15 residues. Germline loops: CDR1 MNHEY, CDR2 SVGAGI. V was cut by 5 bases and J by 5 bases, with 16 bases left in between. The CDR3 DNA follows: TGTGCCAGCAGTCCCAAAGTGGGGGTGGATCAGCCCCAGCATTTT. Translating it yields CASSPKVGVDQPQHF.

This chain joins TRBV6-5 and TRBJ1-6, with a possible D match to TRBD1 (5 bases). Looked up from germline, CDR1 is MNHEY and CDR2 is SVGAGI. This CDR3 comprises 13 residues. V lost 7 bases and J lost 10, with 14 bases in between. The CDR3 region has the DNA TGTGCCAGCACCCTCGAGAGGGGCTCACCCCTCCACTTT. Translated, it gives CASTLERGSPLHF.

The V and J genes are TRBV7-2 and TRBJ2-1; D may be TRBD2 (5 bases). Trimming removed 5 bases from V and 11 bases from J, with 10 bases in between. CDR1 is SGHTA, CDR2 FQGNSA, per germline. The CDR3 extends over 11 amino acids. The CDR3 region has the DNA TGTGCCAGCAGCACCCGGGATCAGCAGTTCTTC. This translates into CASSTRDQQFF.

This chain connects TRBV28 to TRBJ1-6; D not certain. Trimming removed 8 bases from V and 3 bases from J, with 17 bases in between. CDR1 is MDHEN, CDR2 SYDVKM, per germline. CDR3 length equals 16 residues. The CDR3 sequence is CASSGGTFIYNSPLHF. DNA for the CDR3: TGTGCCAGCTCGGGAGGAACTTTCATCTATAATTCACCCCTCCACTTT.

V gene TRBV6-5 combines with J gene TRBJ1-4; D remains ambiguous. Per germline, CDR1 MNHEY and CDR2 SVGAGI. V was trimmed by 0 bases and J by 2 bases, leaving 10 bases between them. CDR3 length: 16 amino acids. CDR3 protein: CASSYSGRGTNEKLFF. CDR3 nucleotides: TGTGCCAGCAGTTACTCAGGCCGGGGTACTAATGAAAAACTGTTTTTT.

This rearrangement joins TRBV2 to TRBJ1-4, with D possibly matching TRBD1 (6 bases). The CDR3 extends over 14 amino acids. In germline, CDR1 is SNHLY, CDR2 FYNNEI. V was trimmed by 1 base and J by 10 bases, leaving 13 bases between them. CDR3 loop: CASSEGGAGAKLFF. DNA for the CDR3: TGTGCCAGCAGTGAAGGGGGTGCGGGGGCAAAACTGTTTTTT. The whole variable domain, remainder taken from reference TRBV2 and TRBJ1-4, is EPEVTQTPSHQVTQMGQEVILRCVPISNHLYFYWYRQILGQKVEFLVSFYNNEISEKSEIFDDQFSVERPDGSNFTLKIRSTKLEDSAMYFCASSEGGAGAKLFFGSGTQLSVL.

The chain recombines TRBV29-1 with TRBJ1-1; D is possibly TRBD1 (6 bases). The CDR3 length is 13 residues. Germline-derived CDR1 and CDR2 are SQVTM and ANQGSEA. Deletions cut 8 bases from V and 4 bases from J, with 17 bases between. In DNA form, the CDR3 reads TGCAGCTTCGATCAGCAGGGGCCCACTGAAGCTTTCTTT. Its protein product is CSFDQQGPTEAFF.

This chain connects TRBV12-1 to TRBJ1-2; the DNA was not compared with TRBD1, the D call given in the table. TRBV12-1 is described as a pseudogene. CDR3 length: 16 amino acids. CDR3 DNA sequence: TGTGCCAGCAGCTTTGAGTGGGGCAGTCATAACTATGGCTACACCTTC. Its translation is CASSFEWGSHNYGYTF.

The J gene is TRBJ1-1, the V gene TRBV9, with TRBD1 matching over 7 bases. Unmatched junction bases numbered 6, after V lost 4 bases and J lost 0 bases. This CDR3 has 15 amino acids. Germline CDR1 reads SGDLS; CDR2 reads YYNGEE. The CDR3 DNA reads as TGTGCCAGCAGCACCCACACAGGGGTGAACACTGAAGCTTTCTTT. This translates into CASSTHTGVNTEAFF.

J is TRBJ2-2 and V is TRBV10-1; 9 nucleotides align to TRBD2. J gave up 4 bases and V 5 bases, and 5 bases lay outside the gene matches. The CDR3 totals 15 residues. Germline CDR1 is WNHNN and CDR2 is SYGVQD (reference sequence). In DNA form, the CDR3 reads TGCGCCAGCAGTCTTAGCGGGGGTGGCACCGGGGAGCTGTTTTTT. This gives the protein CASSLSGGGTGELFF.

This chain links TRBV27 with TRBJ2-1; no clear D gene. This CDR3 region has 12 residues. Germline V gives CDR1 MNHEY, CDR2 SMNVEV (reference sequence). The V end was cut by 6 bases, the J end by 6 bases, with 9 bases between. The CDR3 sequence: CASSAQGNEQFF. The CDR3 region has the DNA TGTGCCAGCAGCGCCCAAGGCAATGAGCAGTTCTTC.

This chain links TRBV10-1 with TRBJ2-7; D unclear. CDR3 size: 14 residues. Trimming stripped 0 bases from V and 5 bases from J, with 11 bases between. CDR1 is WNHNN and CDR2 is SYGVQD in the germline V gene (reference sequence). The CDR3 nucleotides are TGCGCCAGCAGTGAGTCCCTGCCCGCCCACGAGCAGTACTTC. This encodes CASSESLPAHEQYF.

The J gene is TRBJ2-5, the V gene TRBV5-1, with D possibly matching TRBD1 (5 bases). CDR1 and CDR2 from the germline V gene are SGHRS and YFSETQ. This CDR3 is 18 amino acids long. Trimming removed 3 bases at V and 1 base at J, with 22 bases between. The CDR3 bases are TGCGCCAGCAGCTACTCCCCAACTCTTACAGGAGCCCAAGAGACCCAGTACTTC. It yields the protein CASSYSPTLTGAQETQYF.